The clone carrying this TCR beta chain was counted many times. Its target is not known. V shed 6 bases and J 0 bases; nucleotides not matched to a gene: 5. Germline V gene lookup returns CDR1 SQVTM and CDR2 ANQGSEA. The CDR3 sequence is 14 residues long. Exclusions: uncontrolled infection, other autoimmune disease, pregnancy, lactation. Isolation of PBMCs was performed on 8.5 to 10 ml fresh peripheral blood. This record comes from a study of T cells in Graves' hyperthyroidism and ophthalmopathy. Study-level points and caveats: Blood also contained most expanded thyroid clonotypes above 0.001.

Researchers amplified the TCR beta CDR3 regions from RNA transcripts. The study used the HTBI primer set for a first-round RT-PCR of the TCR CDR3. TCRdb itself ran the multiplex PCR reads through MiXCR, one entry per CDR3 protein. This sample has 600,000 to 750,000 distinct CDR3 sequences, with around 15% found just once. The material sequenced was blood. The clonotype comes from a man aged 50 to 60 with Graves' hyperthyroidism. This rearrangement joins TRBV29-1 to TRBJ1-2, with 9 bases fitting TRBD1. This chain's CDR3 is CSVEHRGPNYGYTF. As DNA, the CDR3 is TGCAGCGTGGAACACAGGGGGCCTAACTATGGCTACACCTTC.